Each of the 5 T cell receptor beta chains below was sequenced from the same sample in a study of T cells in Graves' hyperthyroidism and ophthalmopathy (dated by TCRdb to the late 2010s). Receptor libraries were prepared by multiplex PCR. TCRdb records Illumina HiSeq 2000 as the sequencer. Amplification of TCR beta CDR3 regions was carried out from RNA transcripts. For the first round of RT-PCR on the TCR CDR3, the HTBI primer set was used together with the Qiagen OneStep RT-PCR kit. TCRdb itself trimmed the public reads at Q25 with fastp, ran MiXCR and retained productive beta chains. All rows with the same CDR3 protein become a single entry with the most common DNA and genes. In this sample the table shows approximately 640,000 distinct CDR3 sequences, 45% of which occur a single time. The top ten clones comprise approximately 6.8% of the sample. The sequenced sample was peripheral blood or thyroid tissue (not recorded which). These receptors came from an adult man with Graves' disease, either hyperthyroidism or ophthalmopathy (not recorded which).

This clonotype was recorded a few times. The chain links TRBV20-1 to TRBJ1-4; unclear D gene. Trimming removed 3 bases from V and 5 bases from J, with 10 bases in between. The V gene's germline CDR1 is DFQATT and CDR2 SNEGSKA (reference sequence). CDR3 length: 13 residues. CDR3 bases: TGCAGTGCTAGTTCCAGGCTAAATGAAAAACTGTTTTTT. Protein sequence: CSASSRLNEKLFF.

There are a few counts of this clonotype. The chain couples TRBV5-1 to TRBJ1-1; 9 bases line up with TRBD1. This CDR3 contains 17 residues. Germline V lookup: CDR1 SGHRS, CDR2 YFSETQ. The ends lost 4 bases at V and 1 base at J; junction bases unmatched: 11. The CDR3 DNA sequence: TGCGCCAGCAGCCAAGTCCCGGGACAGGGACCGAACACTGAAGCTTTCTTT. Protein sequence: CASSQVPGQGPNTEAFF. Full variable domain (outside the CDR3, taken from reference TRBV5-1 and TRBJ1-1): KAGVTQTPRYLIKTRGQQVTLSCSPISGHRSVSWYQQTPGQGLQFLFEYFSETQRNKGNFPGRFSGRQFSNSRSEMNVSTLELGDSALYLCASSQVPGQGPNTEAFFGQGTRLTVV.

This clonotype has at least ten counts. The V call is TRBV29-1, the J call TRBJ1-2; D unclear. CDR3 size: 12 residues. Trimming cost V 3 bases and J 8 bases, with 13 bases left between them. Germline V gene sequence: CDR1 SQVTM, CDR2 ANQGSEA. Here the CDR3 reads CSVDERPWGYTF. Here the CDR3 DNA reads TGCAGCGTTGACGAGAGACCGTGGGGCTACACCTTC. Complete variable domain (other parts from reference TRBV29-1 and TRBJ1-2): SAVISQKPSRDICQRGTSLTIQCQVDSQVTMMFWYRQQPGQSLTLIATANQGSEATYESGFVIDKFPISRPNLTFSTLTVSNMSPEDSSIYLCSVDERPWGYTFGSGTRLTVV.

This clonotype was seen repeatedly, ten times or more. This chain links TRBV12-3 or TRBV12-4 with TRBJ1-5; possibly TRBD1 for D (6 bases). Between the trimmed V and J ends, which lost 4 bases and 6 bases, there was a span of 16 bases. The CDR3 is 15 amino acids. DNA of the CDR3: TGTGCCAGCAGTTCCACCACAGGGATTCGTCAGCCCCAGCATTTT. Its translation is CASSSTTGIRQPQHF.

In its sample, this clonotype was seen a few times. The chain recombines TRBV7-6 with TRBJ1-1; TRBD1 matches at 11 bases. This CDR3 has 16 residues. V dropped 5 bases and J dropped 4; count of bases not matched to a gene: 9. Per the germline V gene, CDR1 is SGHVS and CDR2 is FNYEAQ. In DNA form, the CDR3 reads TGTGCCAGCAGCCAGGGAACCGGGACAGGGGGCACTGAAGCTTTCTTT. It translates to CASSQGTGTGGTEAFF.